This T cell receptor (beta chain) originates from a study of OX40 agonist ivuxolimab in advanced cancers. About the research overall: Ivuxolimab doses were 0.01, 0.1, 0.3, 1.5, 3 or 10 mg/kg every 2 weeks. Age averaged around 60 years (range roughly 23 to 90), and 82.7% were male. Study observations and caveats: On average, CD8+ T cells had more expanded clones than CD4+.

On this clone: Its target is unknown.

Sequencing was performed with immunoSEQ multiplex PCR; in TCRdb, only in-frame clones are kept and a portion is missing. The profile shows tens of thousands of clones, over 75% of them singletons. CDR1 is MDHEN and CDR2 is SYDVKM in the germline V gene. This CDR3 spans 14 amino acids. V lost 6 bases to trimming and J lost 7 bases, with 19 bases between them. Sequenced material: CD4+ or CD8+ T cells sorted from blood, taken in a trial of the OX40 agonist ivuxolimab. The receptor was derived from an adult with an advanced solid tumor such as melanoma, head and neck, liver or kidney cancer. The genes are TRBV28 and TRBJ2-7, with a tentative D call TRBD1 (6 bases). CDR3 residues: CASSQDPGAEEQYV. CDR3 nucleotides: TGTGCCAGCAGCCAAGACCCAGGGGCCGAGGAGCAGTACGTC.